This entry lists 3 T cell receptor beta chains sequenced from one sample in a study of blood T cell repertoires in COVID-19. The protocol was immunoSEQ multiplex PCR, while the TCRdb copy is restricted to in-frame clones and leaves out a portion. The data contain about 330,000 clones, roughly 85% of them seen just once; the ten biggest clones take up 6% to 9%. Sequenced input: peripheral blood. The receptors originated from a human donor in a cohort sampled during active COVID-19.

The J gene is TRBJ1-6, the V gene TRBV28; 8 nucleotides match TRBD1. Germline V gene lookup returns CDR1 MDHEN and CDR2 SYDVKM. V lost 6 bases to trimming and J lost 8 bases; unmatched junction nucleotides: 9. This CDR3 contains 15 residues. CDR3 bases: TGTGCCAGCAGACACTTCAGGGGGCTTGATTCACCCCTCCACTTT. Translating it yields CASRHFRGLDSPLHF.

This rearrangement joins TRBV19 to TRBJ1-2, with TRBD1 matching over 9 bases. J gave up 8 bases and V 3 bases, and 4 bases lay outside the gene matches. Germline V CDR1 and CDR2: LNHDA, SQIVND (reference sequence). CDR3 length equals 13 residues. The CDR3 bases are TGTGCCAGTAGTATCTCGGACAGGGGCGGCTACACCTTC. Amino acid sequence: CASSISDRGGYTF.

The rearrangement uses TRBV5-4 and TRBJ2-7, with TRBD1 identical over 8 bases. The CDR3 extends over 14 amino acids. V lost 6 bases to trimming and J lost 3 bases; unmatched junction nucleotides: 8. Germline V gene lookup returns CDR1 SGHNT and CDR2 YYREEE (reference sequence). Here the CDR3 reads CASKKQGAGYEQYF. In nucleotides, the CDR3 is TGTGCCAGCAAAAAGCAGGGGGCAGGCTACGAGCAGTACTTC. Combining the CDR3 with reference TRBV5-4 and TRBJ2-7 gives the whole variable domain ETGVTQSPTHLIKTRGQQVTLRCSSQSGHNTVSWYQQALGQGPQFIFQYYREEENGRGNFPPRFSGLQFPNYSSELNVNALELDDSALYLCASKKQGAGYEQYFGPGTRLTVT.